The 24 T cell receptor beta chains listed next were all sequenced from one sample in a study of blood T cell repertoires in COVID-19. Measured with immunoSEQ multiplex PCR; TCRdb has only the in-frame clones, and not every one. Among fewer than 150,000 clones listed, around 87% were seen once. Material for sequencing was peripheral blood. The receptors originated from a woman between 40 and 55 years old with acute or convalescent COVID-19.

The chain carries TRBV3-1 (or the pseudogene TRBV3-2) and TRBJ2-7; 10 bases are shared with TRBD2. The J segment lost 5 bases and the V segment lost 1 base, leaving 5 bases of the junction unmatched. Germline CDR1 is LGHDT and CDR2 is YNNKEL (reference sequence). The CDR3 consists of 15 residues. CDR3 loop: CASSQGASGSHEQYF. In DNA, the CDR3 is TGTGCCAGCAGCCAAGGGGCTAGCGGGAGCCACGAGCAGTACTTC.

CDR3 coding DNA: TGTGCCAGCAGCCGTCGACAACCCCAAGAGACCCAGTACTTC. Translating gives CASSRRQPQETQYF. The gene calls are TRBV5-6 and TRBJ2-5; D not certain. CDR1 is SGHDT, CDR2 YYEEEE, per germline. The V end lost 4 bases, the J end lost 1 base, and 11 bases lay between the germline ends. CDR3 size: 14 residues.

The V gene is TRBV4-1, the J gene TRBJ2-5, with D possibly TRBD2 on 5 matching bases. V lost 1 base, J lost 5 bases, and 11 bases lay in between. This CDR3 is 14 amino acids long. The germline gives CDR1 MGHRA, CDR2 YSYEKL. The CDR3 DNA is TGCGCCAGCAGCCAAGTGGAGCGGAAGGAGACCCAGTACTTC. Its protein is CASSQVERKETQYF.

This chain connects TRBV18 to TRBJ1-5; D gene ambiguous. The CDR3 is 14 amino acids. CDR1 KGHSH and CDR2 LQKENI come from the germline V gene. Deletions cut 3 bases from V and 0 bases from J, with 6 bases between. In DNA form, the CDR3 reads TGTGCCAGCTCACCGGAGTTTAGCAATCAGCCCCAGCATTTT. Translating gives CASSPEFSNQPQHF.

The V gene is TRBV30, the J gene TRBJ2-7, with 7 bases that match TRBD2. The germline V gene encodes CDR1 GTSNPN and CDR2 SVGIG (reference sequence). Unmatched junction bases numbered 5, after V lost 4 bases and J lost 2 bases. This CDR3 comprises 13 residues. CDR3: CAWTSSGAYEQYF. The CDR3 nucleotides are TGTGCCTGGACCTCTAGCGGAGCCTACGAGCAGTACTTC. Full variable domain (missing parts from reference TRBV30 and TRBJ2-7): SQTIHQWPATLVQPVGSPLSLECTVEGTSNPNLYWYRQAAGRGLQLLFYSVGIGQISSEVPQNLSASRPQDRQFILSSKKLLLSDSGFYLCAWTSSGAYEQYFGPGTRLTVT.

A note on this clone: This CDR3 is also generated by other DNA sequences in the sample. The chain is built from TRBV12-3 or TRBV12-4 and TRBJ1-6; D gene uncertain. CDR3 length equals 13 residues. The V end lost 3 bases, the J end lost 7 bases, and 7 bases lay between the germline ends. CDR3 nucleotides: TGTGCCAGCAGTTTTTCCGGGAATTCACCCCTCCACTTT. This encodes CASSFSGNSPLHF.

The gene calls are TRBV30 and TRBJ1-6; D gene unclear. The V and J ends lost 0 bases and 4 bases respectively, with 7 bases between them. The CDR3 loop spans 14 amino acids. Germline assignment: CDR1 GTSNPN and CDR2 SVGIG (reference sequence). Here the CDR3 reads CAWSVRGYNSPLHF. The DNA for the CDR3 is TGTGCCTGGAGTGTACGAGGTTATAATTCACCCCTCCACTTT.

The chain has TRBV7-3 and TRBJ2-2; TRBD2 agrees at 7 bases. Germline CDR1 and CDR2: SGHTA and FQGTGA. The V and J ends lost 2 bases and 2 bases, in that order; junction bases with no gene match: 2. This CDR3 spans 15 amino acids. The CDR3 nucleotides read TGTGCCAGCAGCTTACAAGCGGGAAACACCGGGGAGCTGTTTTTT. Translation: CASSLQAGNTGELFF.

The chain is built from TRBV4-3 and TRBJ2-7; 12 bases fit TRBD1. After removal of 1 base from V and 6 bases from J, the junction contained 13 bases not matched to a gene. Germline V gives CDR1 LGHNA, CDR2 YSLEER. The CDR3 covers 18 residues. The CDR3 loop is CASSQAWGTGGPSGEQYF. In nucleotides, the CDR3 is TGCGCCAGCAGCCAAGCTTGGGGGACAGGGGGCCCTTCGGGCGAGCAGTACTTC.

The chain has TRBV7-2 and TRBJ1-1; 7 bases agree with TRBD1. Germline V gives CDR1 SGHTA, CDR2 FQGNSA. The V gene end was trimmed by 5 bases and the J gene end by 7 bases; junction bases not matched to a gene: 4. The CDR3 runs 12 residues. Here the CDR3 reads CASSRQGVEAFF. The CDR3 DNA is TGTGCCAGCAGCCGACAGGGAGTTGAAGCTTTCTTT.

The rearrangement links TRBV19 to TRBJ1-4; D uncertain. V was cut by 5 bases and J by 14 bases, with 12 bases left in between. Germline-derived CDR1 and CDR2 are LNHDA and SQIVND (reference sequence). This CDR3 contains 11 residues. This CDR3 reads CASSPSTSLFF. The CDR3 bases are TGTGCCAGTAGTCCCTCCACATCTCTGTTTTTT.

The genes are TRBV27 and TRBJ2-7; D uncertain. The CDR3 is 14 amino acids. V dropped 6 bases and J dropped 1 base, with 13 bases sitting between them. CDR1 is MNHEY, CDR2 SMNVEV, per germline (reference sequence). This CDR3 reads CASSPLTGSYEQYF. The CDR3, as DNA: TGTGCCAGCAGCCCCCTGACTGGATCCTACGAGCAGTACTTC.

In its sample, this clone was seen once. The CDR3 region is CASSSLGGDGSYEQYF. DNA for the CDR3: TGCGCCAGCAGCTCCCTAGGGGGCGACGGCTCCTACGAGCAGTACTTC. The rearrangement links TRBV5-1 to TRBJ2-7, with 7 bases that match TRBD1. Germline V gene data show CDR1 as SGHRS and CDR2 as YFSETQ. Losses at the gene ends were 3 bases for V and 0 bases for J; bases not matched to a gene: 9. The CDR3 length is 16 residues.

This chain uses TRBV7-3 with TRBJ2-1, with TRBD2 matching over 14 bases. Germline V gene data show CDR1 as SGHTA and CDR2 as FQGTGA. The CDR3 is 16 amino acids. J lost 6 bases, V lost 2 bases, and 3 bases had no gene match. The DNA of the CDR3 is TGTGCCAGCAGCTTACTTGGACTAGCGGGAGGCAATGAGCAGTTCTTC. This translates into CASSLLGLAGGNEQFF.

The genes are TRBV9 and TRBJ1-2; TRBD1 might be the D (5 bases). The CDR3 length is 14 residues. The germline gives CDR1 SGDLS, CDR2 YYNGEE. The V end was cut by 4 bases, the J end by 0 bases, with 10 bases between. The CDR3 here is CASSPQTANYGYTF. CDR3 DNA sequence: TGTGCCAGCAGCCCACAGACAGCTAACTATGGCTACACCTTC.

CDR3 region: CASSTDRWDTEAFF. DNA of the CDR3: TGTGCCAGCAGCACGGACAGGTGGGACACTGAAGCTTTCTTT. This chain connects TRBV9 to TRBJ1-1; TRBD1 aligns across 7 bases. The CDR3 has 14 residues. Looked up from germline, CDR1 is SGDLS and CDR2 is YYNGEE. V lost 4 bases to trimming and J lost 3 bases; unmatched junction nucleotides: 6.

This clone appeared a single time. The chain has TRBV3-1 (or the pseudogene TRBV3-2) and TRBJ2-1; 7 bases line up with TRBD1. The CDR3 length is 15 residues. CDR1 LGHDT and CDR2 YNNKEL come from the germline V gene (reference sequence). V was pared by 3 bases and J by 3 bases, with 5 bases of the junction left unmatched. CDR3 amino acids: CASSHTGVSYNEQFF. CDR3 DNA sequence: TGTGCCAGCAGCCACACAGGGGTAAGCTACAATGAGCAGTTCTTC.

This chain uses TRBV6-2 or TRBV6-3 with TRBJ1-5, with TRBD1 matching over 8 bases. J was trimmed by 5 bases and V by 4 bases; bases with no gene match: 1. Germline lookup yields CDR1 MNHEY and CDR2 SVGEGT. The CDR3 has 13 residues. CDR3 sequence: CASSFRGHQPQHF. DNA of the CDR3: TGTGCCAGCAGTTTCAGGGGGCATCAGCCCCAGCATTTT.

V and J are TRBV4-1 and TRBJ1-2, with 9 bases fitting TRBD1. Germline values: CDR1 MGHRA, CDR2 YSYEKL. The CDR3 runs to 16 residues. With V trimmed by 2 bases and J by 4 bases, 8 bases remained unmatched. CDR3 in DNA: TGCGCCAGCAGCCAACGAAGAGGGACAGGGTCCTATGGCTACACCTTC. As protein: CASSQRRGTGSYGYTF.

The chain uses TRBV5-6 and TRBJ1-1; no firm D call. This CDR3 region has 14 residues. V lost 0 bases, J lost 0 bases, and 6 bases lay in between. Germline CDR1 is SGHDT and CDR2 is YYEEEE. The CDR3 nucleotides read TGTGCCAGCAGCTTGGGATACTTGAACACTGAAGCTTTCTTT. Translation gives CASSLGYLNTEAFF.

This chain uses TRBV27 with TRBJ1-2; D might be TRBD1 (5 bases). V was clipped by 6 bases and J by 5 bases, with 13 bases between them. The CDR3 spans 13 residues. The germline V gene encodes CDR1 MNHEY and CDR2 SMNVEV (reference sequence). The CDR3 loop is CASRRVGTYGYTF. CDR3 coding DNA: TGTGCCAGCAGGAGGGTAGGGACTTATGGCTACACCTTC.

This chain joins TRBV15 and TRBJ2-5; possibly TRBD2 for D (6 bases). The CDR3 contains 16 residues. Germline V gives CDR1 LNHNV, CDR2 YYDKDF (reference sequence). Trimming stripped 0 bases from V and 5 bases from J, with 16 bases between. The CDR3 nucleotides are TGTGCCACCAGCAGAGAGGCGGGTGGGGGGTCGGAGACCCAGTACTTC. Its translation is CATSREAGGGSETQYF.

The rearrangement joins TRBV6-2 or TRBV6-3 to TRBJ1-2, with D possibly being TRBD1 (5 bases). The germline CDR1 and CDR2 sequences are MNHEY and SVGEGT. This CDR3 has 16 amino acids. Deletions cut 2 bases from V and 0 bases from J, with 13 bases between. The CDR3 nucleotides are TGTGCCAGCAGTTACACTCCGGCAGGGACTAACTATGGCTACACCTTC. Protein sequence: CASSYTPAGTNYGYTF.

The chain has TRBV7-9 and TRBJ1-3, with 7 bases that match TRBD1. Germline V gene sequence: CDR1 SEHNR, CDR2 FQNEAQ (reference sequence). The CDR3 is 17 amino acids. V shed 1 base and J 0 bases; nucleotides not matched to a gene: 6. The CDR3 is CASSLGGQAVSGNTIYF. The CDR3 DNA reads TGTGCCAGCAGCTTAGGTGGACAGGCCGTCTCTGGAAACACCATATATTTT.